The 4 T cell receptor beta chains below were found in one sample sequenced in a study of identical twins. TCRdb passed the 5' RACE reads through MiXCR, listing each CDR3 protein once. The repertoire holds under 350,000 distinct CDR3 sequences, over 8.5% seen once, with roughly 6.8% in the top ten. These same data were also listed under a study on yellow fever vaccine responses in identical twins.

The sequenced sample was CD8+ T cells sorted from blood. Receptor source: a woman in her late teens or twenties in good health.

This clonotype occurred a few times. The chain uses TRBV18 and TRBJ1-5; no definite D call. Germline lookup yields CDR1 KGHSH and CDR2 LQKENI. Trimming took 2 bases from V and 1 from J, leaving 9 bases between them. The CDR3 consists of 15 residues. CDR3 loop: CASSPGLTSNQPQHF. The CDR3 region has the DNA TGTGCCAGCTCACCAGGGTTGACAAGCAATCAGCCCCAGCATTTT. Drawing the rest from reference TRBV18 and TRBJ1-5, the complete variable domain is NAGVMQNPRHLVRRRGQEARLRCSPMKGHSHVYWYRQLPEEGLKFMVYLQKENIIDESGMPKERFSAEFPKEGPSILRIQQVVRGDSAAYFCASSPGLTSNQPQHFGDGTRLSIL.

This clonotype was seen at least ten times. The rearrangement links TRBV20-1 to TRBJ2-1, with D unclear. Germline-derived CDR1 and CDR2 are DFQATT and SNEGSKA (reference sequence). The ends were cut back, 3 bases at V and 3 bases at J, with 9 bases in the middle. The CDR3 length is 13 residues. CDR3 amino acids: CSARDGDYNEQFF. The CDR3, as DNA: TGCAGTGCTAGGGACGGAGACTACAATGAGCAGTTCTTC.

This clonotype appeared many times. This chain connects TRBV5-1 to TRBJ2-1; TRBD2 aligns across 14 bases. The ends lost 4 bases at V and 8 bases at J; junction bases unmatched: 2. The germline V gene encodes CDR1 SGHRS and CDR2 YFSETQ. The CDR3 runs to 14 residues. For the CDR3, the DNA is TGCGCCAGCAGCGAGGGACTAGCGGGAGATGAGCAGTTCTTC. Translating it yields CASSEGLAGDEQFF. Complete variable domain (other parts from reference TRBV5-1 and TRBJ2-1): KAGVTQTPRYLIKTRGQQVTLSCSPISGHRSVSWYQQTPGQGLQFLFEYFSETQRNKGNFPGRFSGRQFSNSRSEMNVSTLELGDSALYLCASSEGLAGDEQFFGPGTRLTVL.

The V gene is TRBV4-3, the J gene TRBJ1-1; a possible D gene is TRBD1 (5 bases). Deletions cut 0 bases from V and 0 bases from J, with 11 bases between. The CDR3 is made up of 16 amino acids. From germline, CDR1 is LGHNA and CDR2 YSLEER. CDR3 region: CASSQDAGGMNTEAFF. CDR3 in DNA: TGCGCCAGCAGCCAAGATGCGGGGGGGATGAACACTGAAGCTTTCTTT.